The 20 T cell receptor beta chains below were found in one sample sequenced in a study of cytomegalovirus exposure and HLA in healthy donors (dated by TCRdb to 2015 to 2018). Libraries were built with the immunoSEQ multiplex PCR assay. For the multiplex PCR, a mixture combining 60 forward primers for TCR Vbeta segments and 13 reverse primers for TCR Jbeta segments was used. The immuneACCESS repertoire file appears here via TCRdb, limited to in-frame rearrangements. These files lack a portion of the clones; in checked studies, under half of the deficit traces to unresolved V genes, and the cause of the others is not known. In this sample the table shows about 190,000 clones, 60% to 85% of which occur a single time. The biggest ten clones account for roughly 0.99% of the sample. The sequencing input was PBMCs. These receptors were obtained from a woman in her thirties or forties in good health and CMV-seronegative.

This sequence joins TRBV6-4 and TRBJ2-7, with D possibly being TRBD1 (5 bases). Per the germline V gene, CDR1 is MRHNA and CDR2 is SNTAGT. Trimming left V 0 bases short and J 3 bases short, with 9 bases between. The CDR3 spans 14 residues. The CDR3 is CASSDSTGSYEQYV. The CDR3 region has the DNA TGTGCCAGCAGTGACTCCACAGGCAGCTACGAGCAGTACGTC.

J is TRBJ2-5 and V is TRBV18; tentatively, D is TRBD1 (6 bases). From germline, CDR1 is KGHSH and CDR2 LQKENI. The V end lost 6 bases, the J end lost 9 bases, and 14 bases lay between the germline ends. This CDR3 is built from 12 residues. CDR3 coding DNA: TGTGCCAGCTCGCCCGACAGGCAGGCCCAGTACTTC. Its translation: CASSPDRQAQYF.

The rearrangement links TRBV5-1 to TRBJ1-5; no firm D call. The V gene lost 0 bases and the J gene lost 6 bases, with 7 bases spanning the gap. There are 13 residues in the CDR3. Germline-derived CDR1 and CDR2 are SGHRS and YFSETQ. The CDR3 reads CASSLGESQPQHF. As DNA, the CDR3 is TGCGCCAGCAGCTTGGGCGAGTCTCAGCCCCAGCATTTT.

The chain carries TRBV7-6 and TRBJ1-5; 8 positions match TRBD1. The germline CDR1 and CDR2 sequences are SGHVS and FNYEAQ. CDR3 length: 18 residues. Trimming removed 2 bases from V and 0 bases from J; junction bases left unmatched: 9. The CDR3 bases are TGTGCCAGCAGCTTATCTGCAGGGGGCCCCTATAGCAATCAGCCCCAGCATTTT. It yields the protein CASSLSAGGPYSNQPQHF.

This chain joins TRBV21-1 and TRBJ2-1; TRBD2 was called by the table and not checked on the DNA. TRBV21-1 is labeled a pseudogene. The CDR3 spans 17 residues. CDR3 in amino acids: CASSKNSYGGSYNEQFF. The CDR3 DNA reads as TGTGCCAGCAGCAAAAACAGTTACGGGGGCTCCTACAATGAGCAGTTCTTC.

This chain uses TRBV11-3 with TRBJ1-6; the match to TRBD1 covers 7 bases. CDR1 and CDR2 (germline): SGHNT, YENEEA. The J segment lost 10 bases and the V segment lost 1 base, leaving 4 bases of the junction unmatched. This CDR3 comprises 14 residues. CDR3 in DNA: TGTGCCAGCAGCTTAGGGGACAGTCACTCACCCCTCCACTTT. Translating it yields CASSLGDSHSPLHF. The full variable domain, rest sourced from reference TRBV11-3 and TRBJ1-6, is EAGVVQSPRYKIIEKKQPVAFWCNPISGHNTLYWYLQNLGQGPELLIRYENEEAVDDSQLPKDRFSAERLKGVDSTLKIQPAELGDSAVYLCASSLGDSHSPLHFGNGTRLTVT.

This clone was found once. The chain employs TRBV29-1 and TRBJ2-5, with 8 bases aligning to TRBD1. In germline, CDR1 is SQVTM, CDR2 ANQGSEA. V shed 7 bases and J 5 bases; nucleotides not matched to a gene: 9. The CDR3 is 13 residues long. This CDR3 is CSGERQGIETQYF. In nucleotides, the CDR3 is TGCAGCGGGGAACGACAGGGGATTGAGACCCAGTACTTC.

CDR3 region: CASSFEENTEAFF. For the CDR3, the DNA is TGTGCCAGCAGCTTCGAGGAGAACACTGAAGCTTTCTTT. The chain has TRBV11-3 and TRBJ1-1, with D hard to call. This CDR3 has 13 amino acids. The V end lost 3 bases, the J end lost 1 base, and 6 bases lay between the germline ends. Germline V gives CDR1 SGHNT, CDR2 YENEEA.

The chain couples TRBV29-1 to TRBJ2-3, with 11 bases identical to TRBD2. This CDR3 contains 15 residues. CDR1 is SQVTM and CDR2 is ANQGSEA in the germline V gene. V gave up 3 bases and J gave up 6 bases; unmatched junction bases: 8. CDR3 sequence: CSVDVRLAGRDTQYF. The CDR3 region has the DNA TGCAGCGTTGATGTCCGACTAGCGGGAAGGGATACGCAGTATTTT.

This chain uses TRBV27 with TRBJ1-3; no clear D. The germline CDR1 and CDR2 sequences are MNHEY and SMNVEV (reference sequence). With 0 bases removed from V and 0 bases from J, the gap between germline ends came to 9 bases. The CDR3 totals 16 residues. The CDR3 region has the DNA TGTGCCAGCAGTTTATCGGGGAGAATCTCTGGAAACACCATATATTTT. Amino acid sequence: CASSLSGRISGNTIYF.

This chain uses TRBV7-2 with TRBJ1-1, with D possibly matching TRBD1 (6 bases). Germline V gene lookup returns CDR1 SGHTA and CDR2 FQGNSA. The CDR3 consists of 16 residues. Trimming took off 1 base at V and 0 bases at J, with 12 bases between the two ends. CDR3 DNA sequence: TGTGCCAGCAGCTTAGTGTCAGGGGTGGTGAACACTGAAGCTTTCTTT. Its translation: CASSLVSGVVNTEAFF.

V usage is TRBV18 and J usage is TRBJ2-7; 8 bases map to TRBD1. The V and J ends lost 6 bases and 5 bases, in that order; junction bases with no gene match: 6. The germline V gene encodes CDR1 KGHSH and CDR2 LQKENI. The CDR3 length is 13 residues. The CDR3 protein is CASSGQGVDEQYF. CDR3 sequence (DNA): TGTGCCAGCTCTGGACAGGGTGTCGACGAGCAGTACTTC.

V gene TRBV27 combines with J gene TRBJ2-1, with TRBD1 matching 8 bases. The CDR3 totals 12 residues. With 2 bases clipped from V and 9 bases from J, the junction kept 0 bases outside the gene matches. Germline V gene data show CDR1 as MNHEY and CDR2 as SMNVEV (reference sequence). The CDR3 DNA follows: TGTGCCAGCAGTTTAGGACAGGGTGAGCAGTTCTTC. It translates to CASSLGQGEQFF.

The chain uses TRBV11-3 and TRBJ2-5, with 9 nucleotides matching TRBD1. V shed 2 bases, J shed 5 bases, and the junction held 3 bases outside the gene matches. Germline V gene lookup returns CDR1 SGHNT and CDR2 YENEEA. This CDR3 has 14 amino acids. CDR3 loop: CASSLTGGIETQYF. The CDR3, as DNA: TGTGCCAGCAGCTTAACAGGGGGCATTGAGACCCAGTACTTC.

V usage is TRBV7-9 and J usage is TRBJ1-1; D may be TRBD1 (5 bases). Germline CDR1 SEHNR, CDR2 FQNEAQ (reference sequence). The CDR3 covers 15 residues. Trimming pared 7 bases from V and 1 base from J, leaving 16 bases between. The CDR3 nucleotides read TGTGCCAGCACCGCCGTGGGTACAGGGAACACTGAAGCTTTCTTT. It is translated as CASTAVGTGNTEAFF.

This clone was detected once. The chain joins TRBV6-1 to TRBJ1-2, with 8 bases lining up with TRBD1. Germline values: CDR1 MNHNS, CDR2 SASEGT. J was trimmed by 4 bases and V by 4 bases; bases with no gene match: 5. This CDR3 contains 14 residues. This chain's CDR3 is CASSANQGAYGYTF. CDR3 bases: TGTGCCAGCAGTGCAAATCAGGGGGCCTATGGCTACACCTTC.

The rearrangement links TRBV5-1 to TRBJ1-2; D remains unclear. Between the trimmed V and J ends, which lost 0 bases and 7 bases, there was a span of 13 bases. Germline lookup yields CDR1 SGHRS and CDR2 YFSETQ. The CDR3 extends over 14 amino acids. The CDR3 nucleotides read TGCGCCAGCAGCTTGGCCCCGGAGGGTTTTGGCTACACCTTC. It is translated as CASSLAPEGFGYTF.

The chain is built from TRBV30 and TRBJ2-5; the D gene is possibly TRBD2 (5 bases). The germline V gene encodes CDR1 GTSNPN and CDR2 SVGIG (reference sequence). There are 12 residues in the CDR3. The ends were cut back, 2 bases at V and 2 bases at J, with 6 bases in the middle. The CDR3 loop reads CAWSSGQETQYF. CDR3 DNA: TGTGCCTGGAGTAGCGGACAAGAGACCCAGTACTTC.

Notes on this clone: Because it lacks the conserved phenylalanine or tryptophan at the end, this CDR3 is likely a read error. The genes are TRBV7-3 and TRBJ2-7, with 8 bases aligning to TRBD1. The CDR3 length is 14 residues. The junction had 3 bases not matched to a gene; V was cut back by 2 bases and J by 3 bases. Germline CDR1 and CDR2: SGHTA and FQGTGA. The CDR3 bases are TGTGCCAGCAGCTTAGGGGGACAGGACTACGAGCAGTACCTC. Translated: CASSLGGQDYEQYL.

The chain carries TRBV5-8 and TRBJ2-7; 8 nucleotides line up with TRBD1. Germline CDR1 SGHTS, CDR2 YDEGEE. V was clipped by 6 bases and J by 7 bases; unmatched bases: 12. The CDR3 spans 14 residues. The CDR3 sequence: CASNHLTGVWEQYV. The DNA for the CDR3 is TGTGCCAGCAACCATTTGACAGGGGTCTGGGAGCAGTACGTC.